The 10 T cell receptor beta chains in this list originate from one sample, sequenced in a study of a mutant IDH1 vaccine in newly diagnosed glioma (dated by TCRdb to the early 2020s). No cognate antigen is known for these TCRs. The time point label, as the study defines it: week 5, during vaccination. A 20-mer mutant IDH1 peptide at 300 micrograms in Montanide made up each vaccine dose, which was injected subcutaneously together with topical imiquimod. Library creation used the immunoSEQ multiplex PCR assay. TCRdb re-hosts the immuneACCESS table, in-frame sequences only. Its copies lack some clones; in the studies checked, an unresolved V gene accounts for under half of them, and the cause for the rest is not known. The sample yields fewer than 35,000 clones; roughly three fifths were counted once. The top ten clonotypes cover about 11% of the sample. The specimen comprised PBMCs, sampled from a glioma patient whose treatment included an IDH1 peptide vaccine. These receptors all stem from a woman aged 18-30 years with glioma.

This chain connects TRBV6-5 to TRBJ2-5; the D gene is possibly TRBD1 (5 bases). The J call could be wrong; TRBJ2-7 is a better fit for the DNA end. Looked up from germline, CDR1 is MNHEY and CDR2 is SVGAGI. This CDR3 has 15 amino acids. As DNA, the CDR3 is TGTGCCAGCAGTTACTCGACCCAGGGCTCCTACGAGCAGTACTTC. Amino acids: CASSYSTQGSYEQYF.

This clone was counted only a few times. The chain is built from TRBV4-3 and TRBJ1-1, with D possibly being TRBD1 (5 bases). From germline, CDR1 is LGHNA and CDR2 YSLEER. The CDR3 covers 14 residues. Trimming took off 0 bases at V and 1 base at J, with 6 bases between the two ends. CDR3 residues: CASSQDGGNTEAFF. CDR3 nucleotides: TGCGCCAGCAGCCAAGATGGGGGGAACACTGAAGCTTTCTTT.

This chain joins TRBV9 and TRBJ2-7, with 8 bases fitting TRBD1. V dropped 3 bases and J dropped 2; count of bases not matched to a gene: 4. This CDR3 contains 14 residues. Germline V CDR1 and CDR2: SGDLS, YYNGEE. CDR3 amino acids: CASSAGTGTYEQYF. CDR3 DNA sequence: TGTGCCAGCAGCGCCGGGACAGGAACCTACGAGCAGTACTTC.

This clone has just a few counts. This chain connects TRBV6-1 to TRBJ1-5; TRBD1 agrees at 8 bases. Germline V lookup: CDR1 MNHNS, CDR2 SASEGT. CDR3 size: 15 residues. V was pared by 6 bases and J by 6 bases, with 10 bases of the junction left unmatched. The CDR3 here is CASRWVDRGSQPQHF. For the CDR3, the DNA is TGTGCCAGCAGGTGGGTAGACAGGGGTAGTCAGCCCCAGCATTTT.

The CDR3 loop reads CASSPGLASTDTQYF. The CDR3 DNA reads TGTGCCAGCAGTCCAGGACTAGCGAGCACAGATACGCAGTATTTT. The rearrangement uses TRBV2 and TRBJ2-3; 9 nucleotides align to TRBD2. The length of the CDR3 is 15 residues. With V trimmed by 5 bases and J by 0 bases, 3 bases remained unmatched. Germline CDR1 reads SNHLY; CDR2 reads FYNNEI.

The chain has TRBV6-5 and TRBJ2-2, with D possibly TRBD2 on 6 matching bases. This CDR3 spans 13 amino acids. Trimming pared 8 bases from V and 5 bases from J, leaving 12 bases between. CDR1 and CDR2 from the germline V gene are MNHEY and SVGAGI. The CDR3 nucleotides read TGTGCCAGCCGACTAGTAAGAACCGGGGAGCTGTTTTTT. Amino acid sequence: CASRLVRTGELFF.

This clone was counted a few times. The chain employs TRBV7-8 and TRBJ1-1, with D unclear. Between the trimmed V and J ends, which lost 5 bases and 4 bases, there was a span of 14 bases. The CDR3 contains 14 residues. Germline lookup yields CDR1 SGHVS and CDR2 FQNEAQ. The CDR3 loop reads CASSPPGGPTEAFF. The CDR3 DNA reads TGTGCCAGCAGCCCCCCCGGAGGACCCACTGAAGCTTTCTTT.

V gene TRBV20-1 combines with J gene TRBJ2-4; D is ambiguous. CDR3 length: 10 amino acids. Trimming took 6 bases from V and 10 from J, leaving 10 bases between them. The germline V gene encodes CDR1 DFQATT and CDR2 SNEGSKA (reference sequence). CDR3 sequence reads: CSAERHIQYF. The CDR3 DNA sequence: TGCAGTGCGGAAAGGCATATTCAGTACTTC.

This clone was counted a single time. The CDR3 DNA follows: TGTGCCAGCACCCTGGAAGCGGGTGGGTCGGGCGAGCAGTACTTC. Protein product: CASTLEAGGSGEQYF. The V call is TRBV7-3, the J call TRBJ2-7, with D possibly being TRBD2 (6 bases). V was trimmed by 7 bases and J by 6 bases, leaving 22 bases between them. Germline V CDR1 and CDR2: SGHTA, FQGTGA. This CDR3 has 15 residues.

The J gene is TRBJ1-5, the V gene TRBV10-3, with 12 bases lining up with TRBD1. Germline V lookup: CDR1 ENHRY, CDR2 SYGVKD. The CDR3 length is 16 residues. J was trimmed by 7 bases and V by 2 bases; bases with no gene match: 6. CDR3 sequence: CAISEPGQGAEQPQHF. The DNA of the CDR3 is TGTGCCATCAGTGAGCCGGGACAGGGGGCCGAGCAGCCCCAGCATTTT.